This entry concerns a single T cell receptor beta chain. The data are from a study of CD8 T cells in Susac syndrome. Reverse transcription of about 0.5 to 1 ug RNA was carried out with random hexamers. One entry per CDR3 protein results from TCRdb running MiXCR on the immunoSEQ multiplex PCR reads. The profile covers about 250,000 distinct CDR3 sequences, with approximately 92% appearing a single time and 0.055% to 0.075% taken by the ten largest. Germline CDR1 and CDR2: MRHNA and SNTAGT. With 10 bases removed from V and 7 bases from J, the gap between germline ends came to 14 bases. The CDR3 has 12 residues.

Material: CD4+ T cells from PBMCs. The receptor comes from a human donor with multiple sclerosis. This chain joins TRBV6-4 and TRBJ2-1; possible D gene TRBD2, 6 bases. The CDR3 sequence: CATRDLYNEQFF. CDR3 nucleotides: TGTGCCACCCGGGACTTATATAATGAGCAGTTCTTC.